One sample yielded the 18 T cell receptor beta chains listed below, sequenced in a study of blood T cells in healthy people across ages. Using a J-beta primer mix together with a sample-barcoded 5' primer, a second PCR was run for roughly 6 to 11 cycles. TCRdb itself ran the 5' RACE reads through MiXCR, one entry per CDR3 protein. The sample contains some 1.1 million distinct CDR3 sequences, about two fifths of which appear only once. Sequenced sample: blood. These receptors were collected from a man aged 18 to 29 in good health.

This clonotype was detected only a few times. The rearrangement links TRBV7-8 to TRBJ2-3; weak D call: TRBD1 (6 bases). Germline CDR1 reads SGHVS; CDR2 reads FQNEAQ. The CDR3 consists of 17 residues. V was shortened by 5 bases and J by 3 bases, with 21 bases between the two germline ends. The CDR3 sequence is CASSRDRWGYRTDTQYF. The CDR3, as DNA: TGTGCCAGCAGCCGCGACAGGTGGGGGTATCGAACAGATACGCAGTATTTT.

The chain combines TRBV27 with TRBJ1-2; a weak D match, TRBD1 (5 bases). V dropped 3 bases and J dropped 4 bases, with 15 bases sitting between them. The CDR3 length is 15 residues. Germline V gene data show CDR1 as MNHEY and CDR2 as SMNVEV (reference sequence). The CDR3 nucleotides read TGTGCCAGCAGTTTCGGTAGCAGGGTTGGCTATGGCTACACCTTC. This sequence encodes CASSFGSRVGYGYTF.

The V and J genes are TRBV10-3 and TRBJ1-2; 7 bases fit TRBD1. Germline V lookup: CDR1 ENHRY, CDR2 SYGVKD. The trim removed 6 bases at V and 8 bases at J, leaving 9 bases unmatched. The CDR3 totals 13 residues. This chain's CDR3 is CAISGTANGGYTF. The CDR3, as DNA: TGTGCCATCAGCGGGACAGCTAACGGGGGCTACACCTTC.

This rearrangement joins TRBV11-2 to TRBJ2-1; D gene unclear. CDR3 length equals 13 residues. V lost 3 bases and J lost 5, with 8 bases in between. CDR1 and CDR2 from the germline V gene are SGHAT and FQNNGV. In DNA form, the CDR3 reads TGTGCCAGCAGCTTTTCCAGAAACAATGAGCAGTTCTTC. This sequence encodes CASSFSRNNEQFF.

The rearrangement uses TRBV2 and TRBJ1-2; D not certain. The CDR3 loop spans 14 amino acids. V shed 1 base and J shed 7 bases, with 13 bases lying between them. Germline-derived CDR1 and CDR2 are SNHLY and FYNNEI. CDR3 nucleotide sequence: TGTGCCAGCAGTGAAGTCCGGAGCTCCTGTGGCTACACCTTC. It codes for CASSEVRSSCGYTF.

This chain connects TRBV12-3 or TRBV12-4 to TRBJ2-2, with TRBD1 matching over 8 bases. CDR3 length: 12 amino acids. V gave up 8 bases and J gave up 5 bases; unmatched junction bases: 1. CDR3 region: CASRQGTGELFF. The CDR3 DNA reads TGTGCCAGCCGACAGGGGACCGGGGAGCTGTTTTTT.

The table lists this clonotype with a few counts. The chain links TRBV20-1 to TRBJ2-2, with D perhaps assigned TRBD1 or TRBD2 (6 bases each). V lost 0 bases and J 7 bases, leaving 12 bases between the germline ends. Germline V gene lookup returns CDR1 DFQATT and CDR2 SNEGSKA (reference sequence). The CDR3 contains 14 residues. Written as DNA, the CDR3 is TGCAGTGCTAGAGACCAACAGGGAGGCGGGGAGCTGTTTTTT. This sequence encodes CSARDQQGGGELFF.

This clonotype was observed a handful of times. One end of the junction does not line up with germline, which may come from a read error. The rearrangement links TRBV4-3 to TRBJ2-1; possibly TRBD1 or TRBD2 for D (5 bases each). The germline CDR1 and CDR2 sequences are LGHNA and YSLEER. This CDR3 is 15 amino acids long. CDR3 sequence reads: CASSQDSDSYNEQFF. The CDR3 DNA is TGTGCCAGCAGCCAAGATAGCGACAGCTACAATGAGCAGTTCTTC.

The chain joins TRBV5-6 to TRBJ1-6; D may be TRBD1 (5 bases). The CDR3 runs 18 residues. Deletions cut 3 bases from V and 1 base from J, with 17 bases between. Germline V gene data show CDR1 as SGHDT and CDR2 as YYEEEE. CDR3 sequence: CASSYRELRESYNSPLHF. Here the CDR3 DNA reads TGTGCCAGCAGCTACCGGGAGCTCAGGGAATCCTATAATTCACCCCTCCACTTT.

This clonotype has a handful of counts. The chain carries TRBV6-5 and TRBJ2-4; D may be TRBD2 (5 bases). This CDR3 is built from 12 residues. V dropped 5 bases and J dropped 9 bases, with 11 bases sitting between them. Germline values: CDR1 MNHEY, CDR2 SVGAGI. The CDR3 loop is CASSGSWGIQYF. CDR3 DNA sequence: TGTGCCAGCAGTGGGAGTTGGGGCATTCAGTACTTC.

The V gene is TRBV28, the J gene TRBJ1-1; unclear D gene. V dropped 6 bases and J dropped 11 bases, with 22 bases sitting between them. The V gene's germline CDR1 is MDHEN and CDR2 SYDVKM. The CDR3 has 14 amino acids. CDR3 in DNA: TGTGCCAGCAGCTCTATATCTGGGCCTCGCGGGGCTTTCTTT. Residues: CASSSISGPRGAFF.

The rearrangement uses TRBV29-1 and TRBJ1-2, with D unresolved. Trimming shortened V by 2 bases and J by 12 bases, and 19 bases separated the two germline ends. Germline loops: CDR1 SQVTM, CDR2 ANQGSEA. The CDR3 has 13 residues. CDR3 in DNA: TGCAGCGTTGAACACGCAGGAGGATCCGGCAACACCTTC. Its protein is CSVEHAGGSGNTF.

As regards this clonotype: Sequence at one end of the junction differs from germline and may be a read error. The CDR3 region has the DNA TGTACCAGCAGGGGTCCGGACTATGGCTACACCTTC. Translating gives CTSRGPDYGYTF. The chain employs TRBV28 and TRBJ1-2; D perhaps matches TRBD1 (6 bases). The CDR3 runs 12 residues. Germline loops: CDR1 MDHEN, CDR2 SYDVKM.

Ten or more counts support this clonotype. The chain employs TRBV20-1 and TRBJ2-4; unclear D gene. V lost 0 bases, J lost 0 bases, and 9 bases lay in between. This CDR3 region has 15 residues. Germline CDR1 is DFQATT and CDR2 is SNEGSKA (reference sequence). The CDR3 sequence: CSARDLKIAKNIQYF. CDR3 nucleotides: TGCAGTGCTAGAGATTTGAAAATAGCCAAAAACATTCAGTACTTC.

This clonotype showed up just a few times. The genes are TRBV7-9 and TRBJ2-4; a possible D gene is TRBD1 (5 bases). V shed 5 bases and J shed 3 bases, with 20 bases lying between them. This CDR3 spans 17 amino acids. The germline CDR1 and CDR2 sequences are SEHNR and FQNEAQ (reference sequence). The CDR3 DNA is TGTGCCAGCAGCCCAATGCGGCTGAAACAGGTCAAAAACATTCAGTACTTC. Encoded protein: CASSPMRLKQVKNIQYF.

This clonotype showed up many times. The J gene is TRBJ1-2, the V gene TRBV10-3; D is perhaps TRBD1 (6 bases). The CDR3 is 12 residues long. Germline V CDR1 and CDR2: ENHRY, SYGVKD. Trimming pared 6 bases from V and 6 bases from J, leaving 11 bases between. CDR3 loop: CAISPGVDGYTF. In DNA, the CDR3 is TGTGCCATCAGCCCAGGGGTGGATGGCTACACCTTC.

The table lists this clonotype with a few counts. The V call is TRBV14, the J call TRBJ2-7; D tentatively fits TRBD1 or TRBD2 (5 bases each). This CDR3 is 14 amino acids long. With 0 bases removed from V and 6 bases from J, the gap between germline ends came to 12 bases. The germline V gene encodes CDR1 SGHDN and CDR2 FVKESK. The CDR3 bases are TGTGCCAGCAGCCAAGATTCGAGGGGAAGCGAGCAGTACTTC. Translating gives CASSQDSRGSEQYF.

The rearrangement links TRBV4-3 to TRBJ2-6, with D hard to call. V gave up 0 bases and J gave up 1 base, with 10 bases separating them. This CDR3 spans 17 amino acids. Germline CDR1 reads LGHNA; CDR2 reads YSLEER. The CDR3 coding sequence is TGCGCCAGCAGCCAAGATACCTCTACTTCTGGGGCCAACGTCCTGACTTTC. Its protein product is CASSQDTSTSGANVLTF.